Following are 18 T cell receptor beta chains from one sample sequenced in a study of CD8 T cells in ankylosing spondylitis. Study-wide points: A TCR beta motif of roughly 8 highly homologous variants appeared characteristic of ankylosing spondylitis blood.

Their specific antigens are unknown. Via MiXCR, TCRdb re-called the 5' RACE reads, giving one row per CDR3 protein. The data show around 94,000 distinct CDR3 sequences, with about 8.3% seen just once and under 35% held by the top ten. The sequencing sample was made of blood, either unsorted or a sorted T cell fraction (not recorded which). The source is a male donor with ankylosing spondylitis.

This clonotype showed up just a few times. CDR3 loop: CASSLFTGQGVFYGYTF. In nucleotides, the CDR3 is TGTGCCAGCAGTTTATTTACTGGACAGGGAGTTTTTTATGGCTACACCTTC. The chain combines TRBV27 with TRBJ1-2, with 8 bases fitting TRBD1. V was pared by 1 base and J by 5 bases, with 12 bases of the junction left unmatched. Germline V gives CDR1 MNHEY, CDR2 SMNVEV (reference sequence). The CDR3 totals 17 residues.

The chain carries TRBV5-5 and TRBJ2-7; perhaps TRBD1 as D (6 bases). Trimming left V 1 base short and J 5 bases short, with 13 bases between. This CDR3 contains 14 residues. From germline, CDR1 is SGHKS and CDR2 YYEKEE (reference sequence). Here the CDR3 reads CASSLRGSPHEQYF. In DNA, the CDR3 is TGTGCCAGCAGCTTGAGGGGGTCCCCCCACGAGCAGTACTTC.

The chain recombines TRBV15 with TRBJ2-3; 7 bases line up with TRBD1. Germline V CDR1 and CDR2: LNHNV, YYDKDF (reference sequence). Unmatched junction bases numbered 11, after V lost 0 bases and J lost 14 bases. The CDR3 covers 14 residues. CDR3 coding DNA: TGTGCCACCAGCAGAGATGCCCGGGACAGCTCGGGGTATTTT. It is translated as CATSRDARDSSGYF. The whole variable domain, filled in from reference TRBV15 and TRBJ2-3, reads DAMVIQNPRYQVTQFGKPVTLSCSQTLNHNVMYWYQQKSSQAPKLLFHYYDKDFNNEADTPDNFQSRRPNTSFCFLDIRSPGLGDTAMYLCATSRDARDSSGYFGPGTRLTVL.

This chain connects TRBV5-5 to TRBJ2-2; D is perhaps TRBD1 or TRBD2 (5 bases each). The germline V gene has CDR1 SGHKS and CDR2 YYEKEE (reference sequence). The CDR3 has 15 residues. Trimming stripped 4 bases from V and 4 bases from J, with 14 bases between. The CDR3 nucleotides read TGTGCCAGCAGCCCGGGACCCCCCTCCACCGGGGAGCTGTTTTTT. It translates to CASSPGPPSTGELFF.

This clonotype was observed many times. V is TRBV14 and J is TRBJ2-1; no firm D call. CDR3 size: 14 residues. Trimming left V 3 bases short and J 2 bases short, with 8 bases between. CDR1 is SGHDN and CDR2 is FVKESK in the germline V gene. The CDR3 is CASSHKGTYNEQFF. The CDR3 coding sequence is TGTGCCAGCAGCCATAAGGGTACCTACAATGAGCAGTTCTTC.

The chain recombines TRBV3-1 with TRBJ2-2; D is perhaps TRBD1 (6 bases). Germline loops: CDR1 LGHDT, CDR2 YNNKEL (reference sequence). There are 15 residues in the CDR3. The germline V and J ends were trimmed by 1 base and 4 bases, with 10 bases remaining between them. CDR3 in DNA: TGTGCCAGCAGCCAAGTGGGGGCGCCCACCGGGGAGCTGTTTTTT. Its protein product is CASSQVGAPTGELFF.

In this sample, this clonotype turned up many times. V gene TRBV5-6 combines with J gene TRBJ2-7; perhaps TRBD1 as D (6 bases). There are 14 residues in the CDR3. Deletions cut 3 bases from V and 1 base from J, with 11 bases between. Germline CDR1 is SGHDT and CDR2 is YYEEEE. In DNA, the CDR3 is TGTGCCAGCAGCTACTCGGACAGTTCCTACGAGCAGTACTTC. Its protein is CASSYSDSSYEQYF.

This clonotype was counted many times. CDR3 sequence reads: CASSEDSLRGGHYNEQFF. The CDR3 DNA sequence: TGTGCCAGCAGTGAAGACTCCCTTAGGGGGGGCCACTACAATGAGCAGTTCTTC. The genes are TRBV6-1 and TRBJ2-1; D may be TRBD2 (7 bases). This CDR3 is built from 18 residues. V was clipped by 1 base and J by 3 bases, with 19 bases between them. CDR1 is MNHNS and CDR2 is SASEGT in the germline V gene.

The chain links TRBV7-6 to TRBJ2-7; TRBD1 matches 8 bases. Germline CDR1 reads SGHVS; CDR2 reads FNYEAQ. The junction had 10 bases not matched to a gene; V was cut back by 4 bases and J by 5 bases. The CDR3 contains 15 residues. This CDR3 is CASSYRTGSFDEQYF. In DNA, the CDR3 is TGTGCCAGCAGCTACCGGACAGGGAGTTTTGACGAGCAGTACTTC.

This clonotype was seen repeatedly, ten times or more. The chain recombines TRBV15 with TRBJ2-7; tentatively, D is TRBD2 (6 bases). Germline V gene data show CDR1 as LNHNV and CDR2 as YYDKDF (reference sequence). V lost 0 bases, J lost 2 bases, and 11 bases lay in between. The CDR3 covers 15 residues. The CDR3 spells CATSRDPGVPYEQYF. In DNA form, the CDR3 reads TGTGCCACCAGCAGAGATCCGGGGGTTCCCTACGAGCAGTACTTC. The complete variable domain, with remaining parts taken from reference TRBV15 and TRBJ2-7, reads DAMVIQNPRYQVTQFGKPVTLSCSQTLNHNVMYWYQQKSSQAPKLLFHYYDKDFNNEADTPDNFQSRRPNTSFCFLDIRSPGLGDTAMYLCATSRDPGVPYEQYFGPGTRLTVT.

This clonotype was counted a few times. J is TRBJ2-7 and V is TRBV6-1, with D perhaps TRBD2 (6 bases). This CDR3 is 12 amino acids long. Germline V gives CDR1 MNHNS, CDR2 SASEGT. Trimming took off 5 bases at V and 6 bases at J, with 11 bases between the two ends. CDR3 DNA sequence: TGTGCCAGCAGTCAGACTAGGTCCGAGCAGTACGTC. Its protein product is CASSQTRSEQYV.

This clonotype appeared many times. The V gene is TRBV29-1, the J gene TRBJ1-1; no clear D gene. There are 12 residues in the CDR3. V was cut by 1 base and J by 2 bases, with 5 bases left in between. CDR1 and CDR2 from the germline V gene are SQVTM and ANQGSEA. CDR3 region: CSVEGVNTEAFF. DNA of the CDR3: TGCAGCGTTGAAGGGGTAAACACTGAAGCTTTCTTT.

This clonotype has more than one count but fewer than ten. The chain uses TRBV6-1 and TRBJ2-3; D call uncertain. V shed 5 bases and J shed 6 bases, with 12 bases lying between them. The CDR3 sequence is 13 residues long. Germline V gene lookup returns CDR1 MNHNS and CDR2 SASEGT. The CDR3 DNA follows: TGTGCCAGCAGTCTCCGGCCCCCTGATACGCAGTATTTT. Protein: CASSLRPPDTQYF.

A remark on this clonotype: Since a much larger clone is just one base distant, this may be a read error. The V call is TRBV12-3 or TRBV12-4, the J call TRBJ2-1; D is unresolved. CDR3 length equals 11 residues. The chain's CDR3 is CASGLGYEQFF. The CDR3 nucleotides are TGTGCCAGCGGTTTGGGGTATGAGCAGTTCTTC.

This clonotype was seen more than once but under ten times. This chain links TRBV29-1 with TRBJ2-3, with unresolved D. In germline, CDR1 is SQVTM, CDR2 ANQGSEA. The V end was cut by 5 bases, the J end by 0 bases, with 6 bases between. This CDR3 is built from 12 residues. In DNA form, the CDR3 reads TGCAGCGTTTCCGTGAGCACAGATACGCAGTATTTT. This translates into CSVSVSTDTQYF.

The V call is TRBV7-9, the J call TRBJ2-3, with 11 bases matching TRBD2. Germline V gene sequence: CDR1 SEHNR, CDR2 FQNEAQ (reference sequence). This CDR3 region has 16 residues. V lost 6 bases to trimming and J lost 0 bases; unmatched junction nucleotides: 5. The DNA for the CDR3 is TGTGCCAGCAGTCTGGGACTAGCGGAGAGCACAGATACGCAGTATTTT. Translation: CASSLGLAESTDTQYF.

This chain links TRBV6-1 with TRBJ1-6; D remains ambiguous. V lost 0 bases to trimming and J lost 6 bases, with 6 bases between them. The V gene's germline CDR1 is MNHNS and CDR2 SASEGT. This CDR3 spans 14 amino acids. The CDR3 is CASSEANSNSPLHF. In DNA form, the CDR3 reads TGTGCCAGCAGTGAAGCTAACAGTAATTCACCCCTCCACTTT.

The chain joins TRBV7-9 to TRBJ2-7; D is unclear. This CDR3 is 13 amino acids long. V was trimmed by 6 bases and J by 5 bases, leaving 14 bases between them. The germline V gene has CDR1 SEHNR and CDR2 FQNEAQ (reference sequence). CDR3 DNA sequence: TGTGCCAGCAGTCCCAGCCGCACGGACGAGCAGTACTTC. Translation gives CASSPSRTDEQYF.